A selection of T cell receptor beta chains follows, all from one sample in a study of blood T cell repertoires in COVID-19. Here immunoSEQ multiplex PCR was the method, and the copy in TCRdb shows in-frame clones only, minus some. The table has around 200,000 clones, around 84% seen once; the top ten hold 13% to 15%. The sequenced sample was peripheral blood. The source of these receptors is a man aged 25-40 years with active or convalescent COVID-19. Each CDR3 is given with its conserved first and last residue. Each record gives: V gene, D gene, J gene, clone size, CDR3 DNA, CDR3 protein. The D gene is left open where the match is weak. Part of the rows lack a size; the others show once, few, many or a class for expanded clones.

v_gene: TRBV5-1
d_gene: -
j_gene: TRBJ2-5
abundance: -
CDR3nt: TGCGCCAGCAGCTTGGGGCCCGGCCAGGGCCTGTACCAAGAGACCCAGTACTTC
CDR3aa: CASSLGPGQGLYQETQYF

v_gene: TRBV30
d_gene: -
j_gene: TRBJ1-1
abundance: -
CDR3nt: TGTGCCTGGAGTGGGGGGGTCGGAACTGAAGCTTTCTTT
CDR3aa: CAWSGGVGTEAFF

v_gene: TRBV27
d_gene: -
j_gene: TRBJ2-1
abundance: -
CDR3nt: TGTGCCAGCAGTGCCCGAGCGGGCCCAGCCTACAATGAGCAGTTCTTC
CDR3aa: CASSARAGPAYNEQFF

v_gene: TRBV24-1
d_gene: -
j_gene: TRBJ2-3
abundance: -
CDR3nt: TGTGCCACCTGTACCACTAGCACAGATACGCAGTATTTT
CDR3aa: CATCTTSTDTQYF

v_gene: TRBV19
d_gene: TRBD1
j_gene: TRBJ2-2
abundance: -
CDR3nt: TGTGCCAGTAGAGCTCCGGGACAGCTCAACACCGGGGAGCTGTTTTTT
CDR3aa: CASRAPGQLNTGELFF

v_gene: TRBV7-9
d_gene: -
j_gene: TRBJ1-1
abundance: -
CDR3nt: TGTGCCAGCAGCTTTCTCCGCCCTGAACAAACTGAAGCTTTCTTT
CDR3aa: CASSFLRPEQTEAFF

v_gene: TRBV16
d_gene: -
j_gene: TRBJ1-2
abundance: -
CDR3nt: TGTGCCAGCAGCCCCGGACTTACCTTGGCGCGGTTAGCTAACTATGGCTACACCTTC
CDR3aa: CASSPGLTLARLANYGYTF

v_gene: TRBV11-3
d_gene: -
j_gene: TRBJ1-2
abundance: -
CDR3nt: TGTGCCAGCAGCTTAACTAGGTTGGGAGACCAGCCCTATGGCTACACCTTC
CDR3aa: CASSLTRLGDQPYGYTF

v_gene: TRBV18
d_gene: -
j_gene: TRBJ2-6
abundance: -
CDR3nt: TGTGCCAGCTCACCCACAGAGGGTGCCAACGTCCTGACTTTC
CDR3aa: CASSPTEGANVLTF

v_gene: TRBV30
d_gene: -
j_gene: TRBJ2-7
abundance: -
CDR3nt: TGTGCCGCGTATGGTGGGAGCTCCTACGAGCAGTACTTC
CDR3aa: CAAYGGSSYEQYF

v_gene: TRBV5-1
d_gene: -
j_gene: TRBJ1-3
abundance: -
CDR3nt: TGCGCCAGCAGCTTGCTGGGGGCAGGGGGAAACACCATATATTTT
CDR3aa: CASSLLGAGGNTIYF

v_gene: TRBV7-9
d_gene: -
j_gene: TRBJ2-3
abundance: -
CDR3nt: TGTGCCAGCAGGGGAGACGAGAGCCCAGATACGCAGTATTTT
CDR3aa: CASRGDESPDTQYF

v_gene: TRBV9
d_gene: -
j_gene: TRBJ1-6
abundance: -
CDR3nt: TGTGCCAGCAGCGTAGGCGAGCGGAGTAATTCACCCCTCCACTTT
CDR3aa: CASSVGERSNSPLHF

v_gene: TRBV6-5
d_gene: TRBD2
j_gene: TRBJ2-1
abundance: once
CDR3nt: TGTGCCAGCAGTTATGGGGCGGGAGCGGCCAATGAGCAGTTCTTC
CDR3aa: CASSYGAGAANEQFF

v_gene: TRBV27
d_gene: -
j_gene: TRBJ2-7
abundance: -
CDR3nt: TGTGCCAGCAGTTCCCTTCCGGACTATCTCTACGAGCAGTACTTC
CDR3aa: CASSSLPDYLYEQYF

v_gene: TRBV18
d_gene: -
j_gene: TRBJ2-3
abundance: -
CDR3nt: TGTGCCAGCTACGGGCGGCTAGCAACAGATACGCAGTATTTT
CDR3aa: CASYGRLATDTQYF

v_gene: TRBV10-1
d_gene: -
j_gene: TRBJ1-3
abundance: once
CDR3nt: TGCGCCAGCAGTGAGTACAGGGCGAACACCATATATTTT
CDR3aa: CASSEYRANTIYF

v_gene: TRBV29-1
d_gene: -
j_gene: TRBJ1-4
abundance: -
CDR3nt: TGCAGCGTTGACGGTGGAGCTAATGAAAAACTGTTTTTT
CDR3aa: CSVDGGANEKLFF

v_gene: TRBV19
d_gene: -
j_gene: TRBJ1-5
abundance: -
CDR3nt: TGTGCCAGTACTAACCTGCTCGTAGGGGTTAAACAGCCCCAGCATTTT
CDR3aa: CASTNLLVGVKQPQHF

v_gene: TRBV28
d_gene: -
j_gene: TRBJ2-3
abundance: -
CDR3nt: TGTGCCACCCTGGACTACGACGTTACGCAGTATTTT
CDR3aa: CATLDYDVTQYF

v_gene: TRBV24-1
d_gene: -
j_gene: TRBJ2-7
abundance: once
CDR3nt: TGTGCCACCAGTGATCCCCTGGGACCCGACAGGATTACGGTCCACGAGCAGTACTTC
CDR3aa: CATSDPLGPDRITVHEQYF

v_gene: TRBV6-5
d_gene: -
j_gene: TRBJ1-6
abundance: once
CDR3nt: TGTGCCAGCACGCAGGGGACTAATTCACCCCTCCACTTT
CDR3aa: CASTQGTNSPLHF

v_gene: TRBV12-3/TRBV12-4
d_gene: TRBD1
j_gene: TRBJ1-2
abundance: -
CDR3nt: TGTGCCAGCAGTTTGGACAGGAACTATGGCTACACCTTC
CDR3aa: CASSLDRNYGYTF

v_gene: TRBV19
d_gene: TRBD1
j_gene: TRBJ2-5
abundance: few
CDR3nt: TGTGCCAGTAGTCCAACGACAGGGGAAGAGACCCAGTACTTC
CDR3aa: CASSPTTGEETQYF

v_gene: TRBV4-1
d_gene: -
j_gene: TRBJ2-5
abundance: -
CDR3nt: TGCGCCAGCAGCCAAGATTCACTAGCAGAGACCCAGTACTTC
CDR3aa: CASSQDSLAETQYF

v_gene: TRBV18
d_gene: -
j_gene: TRBJ2-7
abundance: -
CDR3nt: TGTGCGTCATCACCGGGGTCAACTAGCACCTACGAGCAGTACTTC
CDR3aa: CASSPGSTSTYEQYF

v_gene: TRBV19
d_gene: -
j_gene: TRBJ2-7
abundance: -
CDR3nt: TGTGCCAGTCGTATGAGACAGGCCGATTCCTACGAGCAGTACTTC
CDR3aa: CASRMRQADSYEQYF

v_gene: TRBV5-1
d_gene: -
j_gene: TRBJ2-1
abundance: -
CDR3nt: TGCGCCAGCAGCGCCCTCGCCGGACATCGCTTCCTCTCCTACAATGAGCAGTTCTTC
CDR3aa: CASSALAGHRFLSYNEQFF